This is a list of T cell receptor beta chains from one sample in a study of regulatory T cells in long-lasting Graves disease. Each CDR3 protein gets one entry after TCRdb re-called the multiplex PCR reads with MiXCR. Of 250,000 to 300,000 distinct CDR3 sequences in the sample, 15% to 20% were seen once. These data are also associated with another study on T cells in Graves' hyperthyroidism and ophthalmopathy.

The sequenced sample was peripheral blood mononuclear cells (PBMCs), obtained at new diagnosis, from a patient treated with antithyroid drugs. These receptor sequences come from a woman in her twenties or thirties with Graves disease. The conserved cysteine and the conserved F or W are not part of the CDR3 here.

TRBJ2-4 TRBV6-5 ASSSTRDTENIQY
TRBJ1-5 TRBV18 ASSPNSNQPQH
TRBJ1-5 TRBV28 ASSFLQGGNQPQH
TRBJ2-1 TRBV3-1 ASSQVIGGSSYNEQF
TRBJ2-3 TRBV7-2 ASSLDQLAEILDTQY
TRBJ1-6 TRBV7-9 ASSSKGQLNSPLH
TRBJ1-1 TRBV2 ASSDGRLGAF
TRBJ2-1 TRBV19 ASTRTSGNEQF
TRBJ1-5 TRBV12-3/TRBV12-4 ASRGTGVQPQH
TRBJ1-2 TRBV19 AGTADRGFNYGYT
TRBJ1-5 TRBV6-1 ASRRDRGHSNQPQH
TRBJ2-7 TRBV3-1 ASRRTGSEQY
TRBJ1-1 TRBV6-5 ASSWGGTEAF
TRBJ2-1 TRBV7-6 ASSFTGTSQNNEQF
TRBJ1-6 TRBV7-2 ASSFGLTGSPLH
TRBJ1-2 TRBV18 ASSPWGDANYGYT
TRBJ1-2 TRBV11-2 ASSPTGGSGYT
TRBJ2-5 TRBV29-1 SVGGESKETQY
TRBJ2-1 TRBV4-2 ASSQEFGTSGEVVQF
TRBJ1-2 TRBV5-8 ASSLEGSSYGYT
TRBJ2-1 TRBV7-8 ASRPGQGSNEQF
TRBJ2-3 TRBV5-1 ASSLGGASDTQY
TRBJ1-2 TRBV6-1 ASTLTDNYGYT
TRBJ1-2 TRBV20-1 SARENRNYGYT
TRBJ1-1 TRBV19 ASSINGGEAF
TRBJ2-2 TRBV7-9 ASSPPGDRPNTGELF
TRBJ2-7 TRBV15 ATRSGGASEQY
TRBJ1-6 TRBV7-3 ASRRDRGSNSPLH
TRBJ1-2 TRBV7-2 ASSFYRGQWDYGYT